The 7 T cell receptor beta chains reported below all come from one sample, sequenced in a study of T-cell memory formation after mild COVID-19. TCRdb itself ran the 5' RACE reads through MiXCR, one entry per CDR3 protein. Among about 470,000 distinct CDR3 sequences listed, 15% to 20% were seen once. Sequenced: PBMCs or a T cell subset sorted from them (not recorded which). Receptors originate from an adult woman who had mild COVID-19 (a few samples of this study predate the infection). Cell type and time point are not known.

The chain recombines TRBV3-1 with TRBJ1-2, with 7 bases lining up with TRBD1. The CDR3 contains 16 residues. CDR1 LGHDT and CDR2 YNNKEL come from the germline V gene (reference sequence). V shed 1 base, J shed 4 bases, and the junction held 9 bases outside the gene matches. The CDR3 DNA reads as TGTGCCAGCAGCCAAGTGACAGGGAGTGGACTCTATGGCTACACCTTC. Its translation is CASSQVTGSGLYGYTF.

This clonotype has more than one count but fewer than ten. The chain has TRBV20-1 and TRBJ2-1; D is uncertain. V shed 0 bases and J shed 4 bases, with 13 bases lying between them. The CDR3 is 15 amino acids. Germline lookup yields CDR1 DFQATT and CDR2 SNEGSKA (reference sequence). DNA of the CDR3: TGCAGTGCTAGAGATGGGGTAGGGATGTACAATGAGCAGTTCTTC. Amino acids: CSARDGVGMYNEQFF.

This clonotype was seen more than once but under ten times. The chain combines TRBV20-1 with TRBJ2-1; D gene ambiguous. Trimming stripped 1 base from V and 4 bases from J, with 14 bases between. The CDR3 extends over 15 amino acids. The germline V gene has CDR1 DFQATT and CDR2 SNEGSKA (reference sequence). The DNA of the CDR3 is TGCAGTGCTAGAGGTGCGGCAGGTCATTACAATGAGCAGTTCTTC. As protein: CSARGAAGHYNEQFF.

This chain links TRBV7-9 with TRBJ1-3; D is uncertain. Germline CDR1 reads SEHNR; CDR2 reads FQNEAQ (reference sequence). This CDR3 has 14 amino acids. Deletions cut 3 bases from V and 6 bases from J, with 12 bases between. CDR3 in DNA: TGTGCCAGCAGCTTTACCCCCTGGGAAAACACCATATATTTT. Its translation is CASSFTPWENTIYF.

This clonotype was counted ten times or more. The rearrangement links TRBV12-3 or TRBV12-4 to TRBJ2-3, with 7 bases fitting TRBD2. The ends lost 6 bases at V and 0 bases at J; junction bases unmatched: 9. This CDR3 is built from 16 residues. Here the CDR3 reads CASSSGASGSTDTQYF. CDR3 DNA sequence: TGTGCCAGCAGCTCTGGGGCTAGCGGAAGCACAGATACGCAGTATTTT.

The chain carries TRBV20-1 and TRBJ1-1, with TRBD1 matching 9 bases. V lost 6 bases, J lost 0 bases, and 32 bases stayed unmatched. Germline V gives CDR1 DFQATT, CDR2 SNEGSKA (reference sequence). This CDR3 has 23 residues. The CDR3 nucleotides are TGCAGTGCCGTTCCGGGACAGGGAGGCTTCGCGGGCTTCAGACGAGCCTTGAACACTGAAGCTTTCTTT. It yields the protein CSAVPGQGGFAGFRRALNTEAFF.

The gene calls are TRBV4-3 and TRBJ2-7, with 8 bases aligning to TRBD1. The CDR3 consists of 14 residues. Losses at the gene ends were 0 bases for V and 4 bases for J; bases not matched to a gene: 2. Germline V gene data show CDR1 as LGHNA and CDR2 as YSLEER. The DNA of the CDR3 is TGCGCCAGCAGCCAAGACAACAGGGGGTACGAGCAGTACTTC. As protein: CASSQDNRGYEQYF.